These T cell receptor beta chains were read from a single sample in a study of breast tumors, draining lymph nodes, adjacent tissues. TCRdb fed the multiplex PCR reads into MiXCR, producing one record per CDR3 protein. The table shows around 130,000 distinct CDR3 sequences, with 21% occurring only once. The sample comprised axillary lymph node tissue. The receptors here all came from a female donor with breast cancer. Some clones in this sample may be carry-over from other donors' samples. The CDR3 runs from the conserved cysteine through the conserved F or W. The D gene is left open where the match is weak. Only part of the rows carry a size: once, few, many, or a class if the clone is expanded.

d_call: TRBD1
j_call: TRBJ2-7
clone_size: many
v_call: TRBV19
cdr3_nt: TGTGCCAGTAGTCTAAAGACAGGGGGCTATCCCTACGAGCAGTACTTC
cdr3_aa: CASSLKTGGYPYEQYF

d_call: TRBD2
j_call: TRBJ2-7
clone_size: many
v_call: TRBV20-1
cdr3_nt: TGCAGTGCTACTAGCGGGACCACCTACGAGCAGTACTTC
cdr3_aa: CSATSGTTYEQYF

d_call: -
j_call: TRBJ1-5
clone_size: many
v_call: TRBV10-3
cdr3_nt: TGTGCCATCAGTGACAGCAGGGAGCAGCCCCAGCATTTT
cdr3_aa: CAISDSREQPQHF

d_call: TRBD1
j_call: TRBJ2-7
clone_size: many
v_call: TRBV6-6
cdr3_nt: TGTGCCAGCATGTCATCCGAGACAGGGTTCCACGAGCAGTACTTC
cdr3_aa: CASMSSETGFHEQYF

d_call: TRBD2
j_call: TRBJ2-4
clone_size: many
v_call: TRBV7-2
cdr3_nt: TGTGCCAGCAGCTCCTGGACTAGCGGGAAAACAGCCAAAAACATTCAGTACTTC
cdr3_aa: CASSSWTSGKTAKNIQYF

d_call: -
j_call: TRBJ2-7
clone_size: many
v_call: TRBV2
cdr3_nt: TGTGCCAGCACAACTACGAGGGGGTACTACGAGCAGTACTTC
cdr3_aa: CASTTTRGYYEQYF

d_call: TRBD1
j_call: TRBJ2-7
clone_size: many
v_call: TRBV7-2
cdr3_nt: TGTGCCAGCAGTCATCAGGGGGAGTCCTACGAGCAGTACTTC
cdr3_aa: CASSHQGESYEQYF

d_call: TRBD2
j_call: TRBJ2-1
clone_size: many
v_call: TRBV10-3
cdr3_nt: TGTGCCATCAATGAAGTAGCGGGAAGAGGAGAGCAGTTCTTC
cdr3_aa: CAINEVAGRGEQFF

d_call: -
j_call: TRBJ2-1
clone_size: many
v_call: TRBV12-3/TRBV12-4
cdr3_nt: TGTGCCAGCAGTCTGACCCCTCTCACAGTCACGGAGCAGTTCTTC
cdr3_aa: CASSLTPLTVTEQFF

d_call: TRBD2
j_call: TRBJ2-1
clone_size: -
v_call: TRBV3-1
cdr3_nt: TGTGCCAGCAGCCACAGCGGGAGTTCCTACAATGAGCAGTTCTTC
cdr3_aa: CASSHSGSSYNEQFF

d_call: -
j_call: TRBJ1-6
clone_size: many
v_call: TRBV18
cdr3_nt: TGTGCCAGCTCACCAGGGCCGGATTCACCCCTCCACTTT
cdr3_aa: CASSPGPDSPLHF

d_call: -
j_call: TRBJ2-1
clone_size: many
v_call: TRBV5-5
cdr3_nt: TGTGCCAGCAGCTTGAGTTTGACCGCCAATGAGCAGTTCTTC
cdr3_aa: CASSLSLTANEQFF

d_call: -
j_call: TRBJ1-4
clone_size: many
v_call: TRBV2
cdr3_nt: TGTGCCAGCAGTGAGCTCGGGCAGATGAATGAAAAACTGTTTTTT
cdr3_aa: CASSELGQMNEKLFF

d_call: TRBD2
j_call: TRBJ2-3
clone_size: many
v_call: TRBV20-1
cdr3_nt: TGCAGTGCTAGAGGGGCCCGCGGGGGAGATACGCAGTATTTT
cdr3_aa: CSARGARGGDTQYF

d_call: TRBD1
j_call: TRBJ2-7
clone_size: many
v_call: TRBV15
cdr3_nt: TGTGCCACCAGCAGAGATCGGGACAGGTCCACCTACGAGCAGTACTTC
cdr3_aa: CATSRDRDRSTYEQYF

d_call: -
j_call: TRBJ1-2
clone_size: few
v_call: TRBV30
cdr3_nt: TGTGCCTGGAACACCGGTTTGCGTGAGGGCTACACCTTC
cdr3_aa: CAWNTGLREGYTF

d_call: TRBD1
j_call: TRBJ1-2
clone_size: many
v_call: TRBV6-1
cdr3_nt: TGTGCCAGCACCCTGGACAGGGGTTCTCATGGCTACACCTTC
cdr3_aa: CASTLDRGSHGYTF

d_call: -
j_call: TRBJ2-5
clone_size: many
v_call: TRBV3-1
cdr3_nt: TGTGCCAGCAGCCTCCGACCCCGCAGGCTCCTGGAAGAGACCCAGTACTTC
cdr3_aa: CASSLRPRRLLEETQYF

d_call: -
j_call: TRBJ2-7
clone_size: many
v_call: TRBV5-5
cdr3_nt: TGTGCCAGCAGCTTGAGGGGACGGTACGAGCAGTACTTC
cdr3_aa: CASSLRGRYEQYF

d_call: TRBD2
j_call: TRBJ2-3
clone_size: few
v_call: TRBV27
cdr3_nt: TGTGCCAGCGCCGATGCGGCGGGGAAAATAGCGGGAGACCCTAGCACAGATACGCAGTATTTT
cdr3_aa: CASADAAGKIAGDPSTDTQYF

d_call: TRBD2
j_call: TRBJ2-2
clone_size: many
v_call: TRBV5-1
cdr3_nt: TGCGCCAGCAGCCAAGGGACTAGCCACACCGGGGAGCTGTTTTTT
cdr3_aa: CASSQGTSHTGELFF

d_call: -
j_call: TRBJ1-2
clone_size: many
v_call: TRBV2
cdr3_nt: TGTGCCTGTCCAGGCAGCACCTTTTACTATGGCTACACCTTC
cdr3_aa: CACPGSTFYYGYTF

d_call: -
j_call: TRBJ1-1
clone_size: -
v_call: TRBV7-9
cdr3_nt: TGTGCCAGCAGCTTCGCAGGGGCCAACACTGAAGCTTTCTTT
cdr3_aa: CASSFAGANTEAFF

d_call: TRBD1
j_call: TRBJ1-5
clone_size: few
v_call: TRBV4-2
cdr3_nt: TGTGCCAGCAGCCAAACCCCGGGACAGGGGAGGGTGATCGATCAGCCCCAGCATTTT
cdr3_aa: CASSQTPGQGRVIDQPQHF

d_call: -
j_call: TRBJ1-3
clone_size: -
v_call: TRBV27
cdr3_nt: TGTGCCGGCAGAGGGACAAGCTCTGGAAACACCATATATTTT
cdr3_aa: CAGRGTSSGNTIYF

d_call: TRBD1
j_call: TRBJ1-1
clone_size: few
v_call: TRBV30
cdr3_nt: TGTGCCTGGAGTGTTAGACAGGGTGGATTAGGACCAGCTTTCTTT
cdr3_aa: CAWSVRQGGLGPAFF

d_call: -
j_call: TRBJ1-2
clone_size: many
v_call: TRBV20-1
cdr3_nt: TGCAGTGCTGCCGACGATAACTATGGCTACACCTTC
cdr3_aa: CSAADDNYGYTF

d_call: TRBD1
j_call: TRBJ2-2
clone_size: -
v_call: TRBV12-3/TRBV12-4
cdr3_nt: TGTGCCAGCAGTTGGGGACAGGGGCCTCTAGTGGGGGAGCTGTTTTTT
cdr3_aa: CASSWGQGPLVGELFF

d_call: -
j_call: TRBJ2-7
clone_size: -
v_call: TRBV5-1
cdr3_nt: TGCGCCAGCAGCTTGACCCCGGATATCAGGGTCTGCGAGCAGTACTTC
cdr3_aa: CASSLTPDIRVCEQYF

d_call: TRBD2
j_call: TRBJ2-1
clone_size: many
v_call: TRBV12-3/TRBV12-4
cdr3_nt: TGTGCCAGCAGTCCCCCGGGTAGCGGGATTGAGTTCTTC
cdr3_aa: CASSPPGSGIEFF

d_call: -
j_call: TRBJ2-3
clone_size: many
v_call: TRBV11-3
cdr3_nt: TGTGCCAGCAGCTTAGGCGGAGATGCACAGTATTTT
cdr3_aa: CASSLGGDAQYF

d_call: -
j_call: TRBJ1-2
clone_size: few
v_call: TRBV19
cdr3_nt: TGTGCCAGTAGTAAAGGAAGGAAAAACTATGGCTACACCTTC
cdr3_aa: CASSKGRKNYGYTF

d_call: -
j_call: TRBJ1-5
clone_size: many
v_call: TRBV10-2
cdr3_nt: TGCGCCAGCAGTGATCATCAGGGTGGGCAGCCCCAGCATTTT
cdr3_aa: CASSDHQGGQPQHF

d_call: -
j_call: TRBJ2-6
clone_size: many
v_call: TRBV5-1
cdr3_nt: TGCGCCAGCAGCTTGGGACCGGTCTCTGGGGCCAACGTCCTGACTTTC
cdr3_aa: CASSLGPVSGANVLTF

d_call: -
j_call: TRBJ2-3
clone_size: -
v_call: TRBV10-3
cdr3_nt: TGTGCCATCAGTCGACTTACCGCAGATACGCAGTATTTT
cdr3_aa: CAISRLTADTQYF

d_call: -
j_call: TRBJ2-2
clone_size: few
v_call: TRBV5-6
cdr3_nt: TGTGCCAGCAGCTTTGGGACGGGAGCGACCACCGGGGAGCTGTTTTTT
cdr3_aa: CASSFGTGATTGELFF

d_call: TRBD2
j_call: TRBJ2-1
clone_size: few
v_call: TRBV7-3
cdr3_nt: TGTGCCAGCAGCCGAGCGGGAGAGGCGCACAATGAGCAGTTCTTC
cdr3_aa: CASSRAGEAHNEQFF

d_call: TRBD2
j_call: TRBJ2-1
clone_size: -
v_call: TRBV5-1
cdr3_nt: TGCGCCAGCAGCTTGTACCGGACTAGCGGGGGGGGCTCCTACAATGAGCAGTTCTTC
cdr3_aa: CASSLYRTSGGGSYNEQFF

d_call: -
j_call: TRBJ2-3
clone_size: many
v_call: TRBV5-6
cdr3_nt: TGTGCCAGCAGCTTGGACTTAGGGACATCTAGCACAGATACGCAGTATTTT
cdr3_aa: CASSLDLGTSSTDTQYF

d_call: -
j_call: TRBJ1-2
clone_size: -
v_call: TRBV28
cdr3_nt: TGTGCCAGCAGTTTCCGACGGTTCTATGGCTACACCTTC
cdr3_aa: CASSFRRFYGYTF

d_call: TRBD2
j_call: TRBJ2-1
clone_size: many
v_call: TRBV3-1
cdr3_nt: TGTGCCAGCAAAACAGCGGGGGGCAATGAGCAGTTCTTC
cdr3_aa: CASKTAGGNEQFF

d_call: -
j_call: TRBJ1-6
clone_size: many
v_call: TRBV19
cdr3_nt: TGTGCCAGTAAGGGGAGTGGGGGCTCCTATAATTCACCCCTCCACTTT
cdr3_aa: CASKGSGGSYNSPLHF

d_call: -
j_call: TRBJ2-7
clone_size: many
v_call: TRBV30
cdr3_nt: TGTGCCTGGAGCCAAGGGACGGGAAACGGCGAGCAGTACTTC
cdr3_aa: CAWSQGTGNGEQYF